One sample yielded the 19 T cell receptor beta chains listed below, sequenced in a study of blood T cell repertoires in COVID-19. TCRdb's table, derived via immunoSEQ multiplex PCR, lists solely in-frame clones and lacks some. The data contain 130,000 or so clones, around nine tenths of them singletons. Sequencing was done on a sample of peripheral blood. The receptors stem from a man in his sixties with COVID-19, enrolled during active disease.

This CDR3 reads CASSQDHREGYGYTF. The CDR3 bases are TGTGCCAGCAGCCAAGATCACAGGGAGGGCTATGGCTACACCTTC. The chain carries TRBV3-1 (or the pseudogene TRBV3-2) and TRBJ1-2; D perhaps matches TRBD1 (6 bases). Germline values: CDR1 LGHDT, CDR2 YNNKEL (reference sequence). This CDR3 is 15 amino acids long. Trimming took off 0 bases at V and 4 bases at J, with 12 bases between the two ends.

This chain connects TRBV10-2 to TRBJ2-1; D unclear. The germline CDR1 and CDR2 sequences are WSHSY and SAAADI. The CDR3 spans 13 residues. V shed 3 bases and J shed 2 bases, with 5 bases lying between them. Here the CDR3 DNA reads TGCGCCAGCAGTGACTCTCCCTACAATGAGCAGTTCTTC. Translation: CASSDSPYNEQFF.

This chain connects TRBV15 to TRBJ1-2; 7 nucleotides agree with TRBD1. Germline CDR1 reads LNHNV; CDR2 reads YYDKDF (reference sequence). V shed 2 bases and J 0 bases; nucleotides not matched to a gene: 3. This CDR3 has 15 residues. The CDR3 here is CATSRQQGTNYGYTF. The CDR3 region has the DNA TGTGCCACCAGCAGACAACAGGGGACTAACTATGGCTACACCTTC.

V usage is TRBV10-2 and J usage is TRBJ1-5, with TRBD1 identical over 9 bases. Trimming took 6 bases from V and 8 from J; bases not matched to a gene: 8. The CDR3 covers 14 residues. CDR1 is WSHSY and CDR2 is SAAADI in the germline V gene. The CDR3 loop is CASSRDRAPEPQHF. The DNA for the CDR3 is TGCGCCAGCAGCCGGGACAGGGCGCCCGAGCCCCAGCATTTT.

The chain combines TRBV5-4 with TRBJ2-7; 8 nucleotides align to TRBD1. The junction had 3 bases not matched to a gene; V was cut back by 0 bases and J by 1 base. The CDR3 extends over 15 amino acids. Germline values: CDR1 SGHNT, CDR2 YYREEE (reference sequence). CDR3 sequence reads: CASSLGQGYSYEQYF. The DNA of the CDR3 is TGTGCCAGCAGCTTGGGACAGGGGTATTCCTACGAGCAGTACTTC.

The chain carries TRBV6-5 and TRBJ1-1, with 8 bases that match TRBD1. V lost 4 bases and J lost 1; bases outside the gene matches: 2. This CDR3 comprises 14 residues. Germline CDR1 is MNHEY and CDR2 is SVGAGI. The CDR3 spells CASSWDRKNTEAFF. For the CDR3, the DNA is TGTGCCAGCAGTTGGGACAGGAAGAACACTGAAGCTTTCTTT.

The chain couples TRBV9 to TRBJ2-2; a weak D match, TRBD2 (5 bases). Trimming cost V 0 bases and J 4 bases, with 7 bases left between them. CDR3 size: 14 residues. Germline V CDR1 and CDR2: SGDLS, YYNGEE. The CDR3 nucleotides read TGTGCCAGCAGCGTAGCTAGCCCCACCGGGGAGCTGTTTTTT. It translates to CASSVASPTGELFF.

The CDR3 here is CASSLVFFAGGTGELFF. Here the CDR3 DNA reads TGCGCCAGCAGCTTGGTTTTTTTTGCAGGGGGGACCGGGGAGCTGTTTTTT. V and J are TRBV5-1 and TRBJ2-2, with D possibly being TRBD1 (7 bases). Deletions cut 0 bases from V and 5 bases from J, with 17 bases between. Germline values: CDR1 SGHRS, CDR2 YFSETQ. CDR3 length: 17 amino acids.

This clone was detected a few times. CDR3 in amino acids: CASSSTGDGGYGYTF. CDR3 sequence (DNA): TGTGCCAGCAGCTCGACAGGGGATGGGGGGTATGGCTACACCTTC. The V and J genes are TRBV11-2 and TRBJ1-2; the match to TRBD1 covers 8 bases. The germline V gene encodes CDR1 SGHAT and CDR2 FQNNGV. J gave up 5 bases and V 4 bases, and 9 bases lay outside the gene matches. The CDR3 has 15 amino acids.

The chain employs TRBV6-2 or TRBV6-3 and TRBJ2-7, with TRBD1 matching over 9 bases. CDR1 is MNHEY and CDR2 is SVGEGT in the germline V gene. This CDR3 has 15 amino acids. J gave up 5 bases and V 2 bases, and 7 bases lay outside the gene matches. The CDR3 loop reads CASSYTWGTGHEQYF. For the CDR3, the DNA is TGTGCCAGCAGTTACACTTGGGGGACAGGGCACGAGCAGTACTTC.

The chain recombines TRBV14 with TRBJ2-1, with 10 bases aligning to TRBD2. CDR3 length: 15 residues. Trimming at V came to 4 bases and at J to 6 bases, leaving 6 bases not matched to a gene. Germline V gene sequence: CDR1 SGHDN, CDR2 FVKESK. This CDR3 is CASSLLAGPLNEQFF. The CDR3 nucleotides are TGTGCCAGCAGCCTACTAGCGGGGCCCCTCAATGAGCAGTTCTTC.

This clone has only one observation. The chain combines TRBV30 with TRBJ2-1; TRBD1 aligns across 10 bases. Germline-derived CDR1 and CDR2 are GTSNPN and SVGIG (reference sequence). This CDR3 contains 13 residues. The junction had 1 base not matched to a gene; V was cut back by 5 bases and J by 3 bases. CDR3 amino acids: CAWDRGRYNEQFF. CDR3 nucleotides: TGTGCCTGGGACAGGGGGCGCTACAATGAGCAGTTCTTC.

This chain joins TRBV6-5 and TRBJ1-4, with unresolved D. The length of the CDR3 is 14 residues. Trimming took 4 bases from V and 0 from J, leaving 6 bases between them. The germline V gene has CDR1 MNHEY and CDR2 SVGAGI. CDR3 coding DNA: TGTGCCAGCAGTTCCCAATCAACTAATGAAAAACTGTTTTTT. As protein: CASSSQSTNEKLFF.

This chain joins TRBV5-1 and TRBJ2-2; 9 positions match TRBD2. The CDR3 covers 16 residues. Trimming took 0 bases from V and 4 from J; bases not matched to a gene: 4. Germline V lookup: CDR1 SGHRS, CDR2 YFSETQ. The CDR3 loop reads CASSLESSGVTGELFF. The DNA of the CDR3 is TGCGCCAGCAGCTTGGAGTCTAGCGGGGTCACCGGGGAGCTGTTTTTT. The full variable domain, its missing parts supplied by reference TRBV5-1 and TRBJ2-2, is KAGVTQTPRYLIKTRGQQVTLSCSPISGHRSVSWYQQTPGQGLQFLFEYFSETQRNKGNFPGRFSGRQFSNSRSEMNVSTLELGDSALYLCASSLESSGVTGELFFGEGSRLTVL.

The chain links TRBV14 to TRBJ2-3; 10 bases fit TRBD1. V lost 5 bases and J lost 5; bases outside the gene matches: 10. Germline assignment: CDR1 SGHDN and CDR2 FVKESK. The CDR3 is 16 amino acids. CDR3 in DNA: TGTGCCAGCAGCTCCTCTGGGACAGGGGTCAAAGATACGCAGTATTTT. It specifies CASSSSGTGVKDTQYF.

The chain carries TRBV5-6 and TRBJ2-7; tentative D call: TRBD2 (5 bases). Germline loops: CDR1 SGHDT, CDR2 YYEEEE. The CDR3 extends over 14 amino acids. V dropped 4 bases and J dropped 2 bases, with 13 bases sitting between them. CDR3 amino acids: CASSPRLGAYEQYF. The CDR3 DNA reads TGTGCCAGCAGCCCCCGCCTCGGGGCCTACGAGCAGTACTTC.

The gene calls are TRBV19 and TRBJ2-3; D gene ambiguous. The CDR3 sequence is 16 residues long. Per germline, CDR1 LNHDA and CDR2 SQIVND (reference sequence). The ends were cut back, 2 bases at V and 0 bases at J, with 12 bases in the middle. In nucleotides, the CDR3 is TGTGCCAGTAGTATAATCGGAGCACCTAGCACAGATACGCAGTATTTT. This codes for CASSIIGAPSTDTQYF. The full variable domain, with the rest looked up from reference TRBV19 and TRBJ2-3, is DGGITQSPKYLFRKEGQNVTLSCEQNLNHDAMYWYRQDPGQGLRLIYYSQIVNDFQKGDIAEGYSVSREKKESFPLTVTSAQKNPTAFYLCASSIIGAPSTDTQYFGPGTRLTVL.

The CDR3 DNA follows: TGCGCCAGCAGCCAAGATGACGACAGGAACTATGGCTACACCTTC. This sequence encodes CASSQDDDRNYGYTF. V and J are TRBV4-1 and TRBJ1-2, with a tentative D call TRBD1 (6 bases). The V gene's germline CDR1 is MGHRA and CDR2 YSYEKL. The CDR3 length is 15 residues. V was clipped by 0 bases and J by 2 bases, with 10 bases between them.

This rearrangement joins TRBV27 to TRBJ2-7, with D possibly being TRBD1 (6 bases). Germline CDR1 reads MNHEY; CDR2 reads SMNVEV (reference sequence). There are 15 residues in the CDR3. Trimming stripped 2 bases from V and 0 bases from J, with 11 bases between. The CDR3 sequence is CASSLTTGSSYEQYF. CDR3 nucleotide sequence: TGTGCCAGCAGTTTAACGACAGGTAGCTCCTACGAGCAGTACTTC.